The entry below gives a single T cell receptor beta chain sequence along with its context. No antigen is known for it. The source of the sample is a study of cytomegalovirus exposure and HLA in healthy donors. Study as a whole: There were about 85 million unique TCRs (from HLA-typed donors) in an early data release.

Study-level results: TCR beta chain V- and J-gene trimming was linked, in a later analysis, to a missense variant in DCLRE1C. Later analysis indicated greater clonal expansion among HLA-associated TCR beta chains than among equally common other chains.

This CDR3 spans 15 amino acids. Trimming shortened V by 5 bases and J by 5 bases, and 18 bases separated the two germline ends. The germline gives CDR1 SGHVS, CDR2 FNYEAQ. 13 Jbeta primers and 60 Vbeta primers were used for the PCR. Sequenced by immunoSEQ multiplex PCR; TCRdb stores in-frame clones only, minus some. The sample includes about 160,000 clones, 80% of them seen just once. The sequenced sample was PBMCs. The clonotype was recovered from a man aged 18 to 35 in good health and CMV-seropositive. This chain links TRBV7-6 with TRBJ1-1; TRBD1 is a possible D gene (5 bases). CDR3 loop: CASSPSGSWGTEAFF. The CDR3 DNA follows: TGTGCCAGCAGCCCTAGCGGCAGTTGGGGGACTGAAGCTTTCTTT.